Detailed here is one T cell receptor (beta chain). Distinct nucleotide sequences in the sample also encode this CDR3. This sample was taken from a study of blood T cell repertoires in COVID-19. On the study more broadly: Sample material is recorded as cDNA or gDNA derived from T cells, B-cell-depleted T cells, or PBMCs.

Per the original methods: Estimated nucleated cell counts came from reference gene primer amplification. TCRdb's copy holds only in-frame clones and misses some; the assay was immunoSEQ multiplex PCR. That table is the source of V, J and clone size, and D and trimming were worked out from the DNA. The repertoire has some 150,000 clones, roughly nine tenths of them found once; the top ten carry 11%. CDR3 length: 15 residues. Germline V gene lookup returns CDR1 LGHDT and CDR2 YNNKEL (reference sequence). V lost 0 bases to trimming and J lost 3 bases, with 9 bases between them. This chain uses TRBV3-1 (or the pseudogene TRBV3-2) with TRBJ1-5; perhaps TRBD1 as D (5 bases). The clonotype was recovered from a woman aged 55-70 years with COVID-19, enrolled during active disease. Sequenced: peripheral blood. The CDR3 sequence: CASSQDRGDNQPQHF. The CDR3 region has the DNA TGTGCCAGCAGCCAAGACCGGGGGGACAATCAGCCCCAGCATTTT.